The 5 T cell receptor beta chains below were found in one sample sequenced in a study of shared clonotypes between healthy human individuals. The method was immunoSEQ multiplex PCR; TCRdb's version includes in-frame clones alone and lacks a portion of them. Counted here are about 1,800,000 clones, roughly 95% occurring once; the ten biggest clones make up 1% to 1.5%. Naive CD8 isolation took CD45RO-negative cells positively selected for CCR7 and excluded terminally differentiated effector memory CD45RA+ cells. Sequenced material: naive CD8+ T cells sorted from blood. All receptors come from a man aged 18-30 years in good health.

This clone has a handful of counts. The chain uses TRBV15 and TRBJ1-6; the match to TRBD1 covers 10 bases. Germline CDR1 LNHNV, CDR2 YYDKDF (reference sequence). V gave up 8 bases and J gave up 7 bases; unmatched junction bases: 5. The CDR3 sequence is 14 residues long. The CDR3 DNA follows: TGTGCCACCGCCGGGACAGGGGAAAATTCACCCCTCCACTTT. It translates to CATAGTGENSPLHF. The variable domain in full, completed from reference TRBV15 and TRBJ1-6, reads DAMVIQNPRYQVTQFGKPVTLSCSQTLNHNVMYWYQQKSSQAPKLLFHYYDKDFNNEADTPDNFQSRRPNTSFCFLDIRSPGLGDTAMYLCATAGTGENSPLHFGNGTRLTVT.

This rearrangement joins TRBV6-5 to TRBJ1-1; D is undetermined. This CDR3 contains 13 residues. Germline CDR1 is MNHEY and CDR2 is SVGAGI. Trimming stripped 2 bases from V and 5 bases from J, with 9 bases between. The CDR3 region is CASSYTERTEAFF. The CDR3 coding sequence is TGTGCCAGCAGTTACACGGAGCGGACTGAAGCTTTCTTT.

The chain employs TRBV7-3 and TRBJ2-2, with D perhaps given as TRBD1 or TRBD2 (5 bases each). Germline V gene sequence: CDR1 SGHTA, CDR2 FQGTGA. V lost 0 bases and J 7 bases, leaving 9 bases between the germline ends. The CDR3 has 14 amino acids. This CDR3 reads CASSLTGVDGELFF. The CDR3 DNA reads TGTGCCAGCAGCTTAACGGGGGTGGACGGGGAGCTGTTTTTT. The whole variable domain, filled in from reference TRBV7-3 and TRBJ2-2, reads GAGVSQTPSNKVTEKGKYVELRCDPISGHTALYWYRQSLGQGPEFLIYFQGTGAADDSGLPNDRFFAVRPEGSVSTLKIQRTERGDSAVYLCASSLTGVDGELFFGEGSRLTVL.

The J gene is TRBJ1-5, the V gene TRBV27; D is unclear. Trimming stripped 4 bases from V and 6 bases from J, with 13 bases between. There are 14 residues in the CDR3. CDR1 and CDR2 (germline): MNHEY, SMNVEV (reference sequence). This CDR3 reads CASSSPGFGQPQHF. In DNA, the CDR3 is TGTGCCAGCAGTTCGCCAGGTTTCGGTCAGCCCCAGCATTTT.

The chain joins TRBV28 to TRBJ2-1; 8 nucleotides match TRBD1. V lost 5 bases to trimming and J lost 6 bases; unmatched junction nucleotides: 6. The CDR3 extends over 14 amino acids. Looked up from germline, CDR1 is MDHEN and CDR2 is SYDVKM. DNA of the CDR3: TGTGCCAGCAGTCCACGGACAGGGACCAATGAGCAGTTCTTC. Protein product: CASSPRTGTNEQFF.